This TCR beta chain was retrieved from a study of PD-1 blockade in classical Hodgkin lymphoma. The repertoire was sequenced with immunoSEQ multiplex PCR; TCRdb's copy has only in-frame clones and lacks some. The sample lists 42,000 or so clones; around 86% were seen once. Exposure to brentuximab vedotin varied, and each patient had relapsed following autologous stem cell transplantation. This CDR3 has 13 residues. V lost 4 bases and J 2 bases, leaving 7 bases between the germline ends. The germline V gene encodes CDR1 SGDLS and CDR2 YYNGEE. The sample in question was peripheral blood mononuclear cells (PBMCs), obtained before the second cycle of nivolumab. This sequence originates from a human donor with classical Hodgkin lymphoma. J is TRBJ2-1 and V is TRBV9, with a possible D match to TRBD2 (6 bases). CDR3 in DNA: TGTGCCAGCAGCCCGGGGGCCTACAATGAGCAGTTCTTC. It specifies CASSPGAYNEQFF. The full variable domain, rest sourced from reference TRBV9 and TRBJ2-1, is DSGVTQTPKHLITATGQRVTLRCSPRSGDLSVYWYQQSLDQGLQFLIQYYNGEERAKGNILERFSAQQFPDLHSELNLSSLELGDSALYFCASSPGAYNEQFFGPGTRLTVL.